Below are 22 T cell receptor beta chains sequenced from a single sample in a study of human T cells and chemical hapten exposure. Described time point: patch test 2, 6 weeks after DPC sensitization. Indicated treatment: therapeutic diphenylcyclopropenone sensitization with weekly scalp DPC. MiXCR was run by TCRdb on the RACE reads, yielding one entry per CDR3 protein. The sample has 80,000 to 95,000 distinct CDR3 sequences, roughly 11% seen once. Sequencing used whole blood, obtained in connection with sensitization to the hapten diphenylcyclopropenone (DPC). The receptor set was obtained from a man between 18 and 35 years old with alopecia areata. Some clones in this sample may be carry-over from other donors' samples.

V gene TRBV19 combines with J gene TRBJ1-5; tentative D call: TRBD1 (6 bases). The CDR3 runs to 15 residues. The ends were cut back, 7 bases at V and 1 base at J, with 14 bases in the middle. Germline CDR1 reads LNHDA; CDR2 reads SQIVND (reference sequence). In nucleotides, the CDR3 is TGTGCCAGTACGGCGGGGGGCCGGAGCAATCAGCCCCAGCATTTT. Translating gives CASTAGGRSNQPQHF.

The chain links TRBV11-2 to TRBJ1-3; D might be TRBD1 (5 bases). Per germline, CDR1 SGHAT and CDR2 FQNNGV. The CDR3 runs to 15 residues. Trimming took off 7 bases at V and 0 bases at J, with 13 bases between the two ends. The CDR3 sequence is CASTRDPSSGNTIYF. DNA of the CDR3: TGTGCCAGCACCAGGGACCCGAGCTCTGGAAACACCATATATTTT.

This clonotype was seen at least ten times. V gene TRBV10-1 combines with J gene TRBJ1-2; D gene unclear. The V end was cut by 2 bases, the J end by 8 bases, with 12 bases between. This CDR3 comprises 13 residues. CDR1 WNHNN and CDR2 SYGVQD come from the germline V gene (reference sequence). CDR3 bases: TGCGCCAGCAGTGAGAACGTACAGCGGGGCTACACCTTC. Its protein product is CASSENVQRGYTF.

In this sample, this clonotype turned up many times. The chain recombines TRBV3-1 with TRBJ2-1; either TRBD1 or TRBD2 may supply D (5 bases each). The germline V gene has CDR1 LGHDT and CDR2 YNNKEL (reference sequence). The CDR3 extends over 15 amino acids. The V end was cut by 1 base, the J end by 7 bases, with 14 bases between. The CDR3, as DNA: TGTGCCAGCAGCCAAGTACCGGGGCTAGGAAATGAGCAGTTCTTC. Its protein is CASSQVPGLGNEQFF.

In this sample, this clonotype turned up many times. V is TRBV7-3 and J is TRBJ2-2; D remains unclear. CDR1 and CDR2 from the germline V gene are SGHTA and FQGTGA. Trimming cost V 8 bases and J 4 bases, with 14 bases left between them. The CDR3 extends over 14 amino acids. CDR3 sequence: CASGKGFSTGELFF. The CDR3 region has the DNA TGTGCCAGCGGAAAAGGGTTTAGCACCGGGGAGCTGTTTTTT.

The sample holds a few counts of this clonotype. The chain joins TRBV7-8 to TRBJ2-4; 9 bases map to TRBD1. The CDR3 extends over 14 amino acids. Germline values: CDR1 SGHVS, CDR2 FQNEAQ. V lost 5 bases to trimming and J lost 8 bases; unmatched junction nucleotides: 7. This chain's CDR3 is CASSMGTGMHIQYF. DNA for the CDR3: TGTGCCAGCAGCATGGGGACAGGGATGCACATTCAGTACTTC.

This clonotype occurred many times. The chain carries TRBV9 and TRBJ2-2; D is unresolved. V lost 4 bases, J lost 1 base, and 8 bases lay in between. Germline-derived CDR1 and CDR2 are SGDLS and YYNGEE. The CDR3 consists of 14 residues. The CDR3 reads CASSLVGNTGELFF. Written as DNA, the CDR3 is TGTGCCAGCAGCCTGGTTGGGAACACCGGGGAGCTGTTTTTT.

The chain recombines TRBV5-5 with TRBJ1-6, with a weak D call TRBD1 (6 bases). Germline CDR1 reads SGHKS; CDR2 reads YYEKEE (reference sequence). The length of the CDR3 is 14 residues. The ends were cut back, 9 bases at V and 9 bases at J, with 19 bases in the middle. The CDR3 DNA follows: TGTGCCACCAGAAGTCAGGGGAGCGTTTCACCCCTCCACTTT. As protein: CATRSQGSVSPLHF.

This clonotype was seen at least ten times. The CDR3 loop reads CASMWVDSPLHF. For the CDR3, the DNA is TGTGCCAGCATGTGGGTGGATTCACCCCTCCACTTT. The J gene is TRBJ1-6, the V gene TRBV2, with no clear D. Germline CDR1 and CDR2: SNHLY and FYNNEI. Trimming cost V 7 bases and J 8 bases, with 9 bases left between them. This CDR3 is built from 12 residues.

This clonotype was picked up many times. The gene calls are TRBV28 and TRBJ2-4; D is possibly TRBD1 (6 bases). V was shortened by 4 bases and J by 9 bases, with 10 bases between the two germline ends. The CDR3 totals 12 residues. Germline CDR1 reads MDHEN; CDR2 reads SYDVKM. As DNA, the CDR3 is TGTGCCAGCAGTTCGGACAGTCGCATTCAGTACTTC. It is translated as CASSSDSRIQYF. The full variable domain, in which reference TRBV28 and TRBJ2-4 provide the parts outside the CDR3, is DVKVTQSSRYLVKRTGEKVFLECVQDMDHENMFWYRQDPGLGLRLIYFSYDVKMKEKGDIPEGYSVSREKKERFSLILESASTNQTSMYLCASSSDSRIQYFGAGTRLSVL.

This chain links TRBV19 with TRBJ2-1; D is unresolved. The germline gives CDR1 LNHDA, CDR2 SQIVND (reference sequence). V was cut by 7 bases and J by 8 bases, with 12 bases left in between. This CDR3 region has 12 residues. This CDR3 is CASMALGYEQFF. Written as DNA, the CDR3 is TGTGCCAGTATGGCCCTGGGGTATGAGCAGTTCTTC.

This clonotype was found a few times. CDR3 residues: CSLGQGHNNEQFF. As DNA, the CDR3 is TGCAGCTTGGGACAGGGGCATAACAATGAGCAGTTCTTC. The chain has TRBV29-1 and TRBJ2-1; 10 bases line up with TRBD1. Trimming took 8 bases from V and 5 from J; bases not matched to a gene: 6. Per germline, CDR1 SQVTM and CDR2 ANQGSEA. The CDR3 is 13 residues long.

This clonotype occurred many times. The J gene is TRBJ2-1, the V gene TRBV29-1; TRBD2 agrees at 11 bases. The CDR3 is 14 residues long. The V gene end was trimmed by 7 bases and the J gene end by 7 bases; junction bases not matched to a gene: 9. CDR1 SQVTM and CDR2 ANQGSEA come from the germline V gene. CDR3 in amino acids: CSAGGLAAGNEQFF. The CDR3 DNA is TGCAGCGCTGGGGGACTAGCGGCGGGTAATGAGCAGTTCTTC.

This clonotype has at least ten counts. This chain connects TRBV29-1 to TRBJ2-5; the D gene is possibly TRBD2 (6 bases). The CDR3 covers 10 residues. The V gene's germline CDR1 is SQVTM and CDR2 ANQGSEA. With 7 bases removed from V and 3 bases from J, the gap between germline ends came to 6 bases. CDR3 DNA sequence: TGCAGCGGGGGGGAAGAGACCCAGTACTTC. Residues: CSGGEETQYF.

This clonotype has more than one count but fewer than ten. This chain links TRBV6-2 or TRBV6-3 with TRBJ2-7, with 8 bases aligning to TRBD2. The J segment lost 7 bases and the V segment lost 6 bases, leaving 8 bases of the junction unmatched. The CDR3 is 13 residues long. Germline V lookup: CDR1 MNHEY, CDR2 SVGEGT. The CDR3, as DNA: TGTGCCAGCAGCCCCGGGGGGGCTATGGAGCAGTACTTC. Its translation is CASSPGGAMEQYF.

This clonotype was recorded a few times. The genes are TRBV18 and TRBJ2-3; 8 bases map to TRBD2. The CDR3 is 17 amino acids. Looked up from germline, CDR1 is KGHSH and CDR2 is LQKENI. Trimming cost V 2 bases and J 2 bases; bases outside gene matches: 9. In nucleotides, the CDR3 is TGTGCCAGCTCACCATATTCAGCGGGGGCCCCCACAGATACGCAGTATTTT. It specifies CASSPYSAGAPTDTQYF. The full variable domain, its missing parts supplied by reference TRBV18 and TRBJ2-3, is NAGVMQNPRHLVRRRGQEARLRCSPMKGHSHVYWYRQLPEEGLKFMVYLQKENIIDESGMPKERFSAEFPKEGPSILRIQQVVRGDSAAYFCASSPYSAGAPTDTQYFGPGTRLTVL.

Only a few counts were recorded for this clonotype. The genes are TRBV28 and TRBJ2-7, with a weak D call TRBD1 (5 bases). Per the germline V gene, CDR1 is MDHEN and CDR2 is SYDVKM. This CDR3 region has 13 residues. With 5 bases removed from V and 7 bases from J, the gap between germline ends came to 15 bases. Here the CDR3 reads CASSLSRAREQYF. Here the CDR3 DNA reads TGTGCCAGCAGTCTCTCCAGGGCGCGGGAGCAGTACTTC. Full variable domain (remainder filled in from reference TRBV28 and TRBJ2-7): DVKVTQSSRYLVKRTGEKVFLECVQDMDHENMFWYRQDPGLGLRLIYFSYDVKMKEKGDIPEGYSVSREKKERFSLILESASTNQTSMYLCASSLSRAREQYFGPGTRLTVT.

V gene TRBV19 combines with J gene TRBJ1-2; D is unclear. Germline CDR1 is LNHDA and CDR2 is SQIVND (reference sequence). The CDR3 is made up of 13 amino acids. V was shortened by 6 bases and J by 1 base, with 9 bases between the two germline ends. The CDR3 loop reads CASSPTSNYGYTF. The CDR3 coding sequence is TGTGCCAGTAGCCCGACAAGTAACTATGGCTACACCTTC.

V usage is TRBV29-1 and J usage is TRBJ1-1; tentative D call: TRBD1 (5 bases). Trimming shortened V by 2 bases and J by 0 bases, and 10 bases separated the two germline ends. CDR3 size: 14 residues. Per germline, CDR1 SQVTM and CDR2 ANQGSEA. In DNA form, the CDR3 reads TGCAGCGTTGAATTATGGGGCCTGAACACTGAAGCTTTCTTT. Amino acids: CSVELWGLNTEAFF.

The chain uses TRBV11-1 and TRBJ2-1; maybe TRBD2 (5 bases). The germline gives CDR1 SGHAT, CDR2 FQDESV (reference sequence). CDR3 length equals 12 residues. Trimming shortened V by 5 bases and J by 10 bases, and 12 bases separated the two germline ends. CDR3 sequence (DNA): TGTGCCAGCAGCCGGGATATAAGCGAGCAGTTCTTC. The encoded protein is CASSRDISEQFF.

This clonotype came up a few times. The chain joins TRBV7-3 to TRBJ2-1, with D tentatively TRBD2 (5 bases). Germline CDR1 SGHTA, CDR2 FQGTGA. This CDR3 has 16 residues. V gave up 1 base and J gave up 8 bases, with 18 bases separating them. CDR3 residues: CASSLNLAGVGDEQFF. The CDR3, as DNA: TGTGCCAGCAGCTTAAATCTTGCCGGGGTTGGCGATGAGCAGTTCTTC.

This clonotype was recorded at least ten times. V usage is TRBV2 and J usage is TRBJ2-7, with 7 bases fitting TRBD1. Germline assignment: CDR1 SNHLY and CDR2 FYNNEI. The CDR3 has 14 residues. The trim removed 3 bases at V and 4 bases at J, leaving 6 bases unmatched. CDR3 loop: CASSDLQGLYEQYV. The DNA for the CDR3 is TGTGCCAGCAGTGACTTACAGGGGTTGTACGAGCAGTACGTC.